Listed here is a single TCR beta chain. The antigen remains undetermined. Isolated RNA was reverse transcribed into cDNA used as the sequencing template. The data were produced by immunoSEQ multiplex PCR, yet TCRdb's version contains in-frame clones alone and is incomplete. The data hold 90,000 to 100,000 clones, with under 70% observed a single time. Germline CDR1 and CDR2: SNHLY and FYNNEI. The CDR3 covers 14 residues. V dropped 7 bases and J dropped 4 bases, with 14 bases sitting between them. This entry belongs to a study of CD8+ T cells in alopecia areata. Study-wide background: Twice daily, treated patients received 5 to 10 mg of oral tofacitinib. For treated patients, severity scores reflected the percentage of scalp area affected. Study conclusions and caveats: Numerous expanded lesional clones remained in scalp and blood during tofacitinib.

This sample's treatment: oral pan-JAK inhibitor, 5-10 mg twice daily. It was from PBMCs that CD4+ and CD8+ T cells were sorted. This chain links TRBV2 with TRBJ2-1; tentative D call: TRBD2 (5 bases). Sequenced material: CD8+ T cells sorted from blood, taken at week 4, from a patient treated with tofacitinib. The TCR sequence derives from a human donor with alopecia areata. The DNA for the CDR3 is TGTGCCAGCACCGCGGCGGGCTTTTACAATGAGCAGTTCTTC. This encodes CASTAAGFYNEQFF.